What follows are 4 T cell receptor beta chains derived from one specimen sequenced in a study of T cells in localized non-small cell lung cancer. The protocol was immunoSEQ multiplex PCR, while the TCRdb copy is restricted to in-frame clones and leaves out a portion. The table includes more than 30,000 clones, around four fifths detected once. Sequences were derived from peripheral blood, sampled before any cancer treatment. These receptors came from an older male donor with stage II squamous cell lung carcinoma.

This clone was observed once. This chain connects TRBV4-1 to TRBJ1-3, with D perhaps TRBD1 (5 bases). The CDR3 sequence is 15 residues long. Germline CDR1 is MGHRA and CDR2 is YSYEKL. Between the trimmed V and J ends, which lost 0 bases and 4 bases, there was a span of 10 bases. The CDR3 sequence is CASSQEIGTGNTIYF. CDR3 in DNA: TGCGCCAGCAGCCAAGAAATAGGGACGGGAAACACCATATATTTT.

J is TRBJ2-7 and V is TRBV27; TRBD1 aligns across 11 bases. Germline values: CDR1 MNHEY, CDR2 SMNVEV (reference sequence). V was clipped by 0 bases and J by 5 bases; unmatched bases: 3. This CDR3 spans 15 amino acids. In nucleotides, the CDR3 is TGTGCCAGCAGTTTATCGGACAGGGGGCGCAACGAGCAGTACTTC. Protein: CASSLSDRGRNEQYF.

CDR3 bases: TGTGCCTCTGGTGGTAGGGGAGAGACCCAGTACTTC. It translates to CASGGRGETQYF. V and J are TRBV19 and TRBJ2-5, with a possible D match to TRBD1 (5 bases). The germline V gene encodes CDR1 LNHDA and CDR2 SQIVND (reference sequence). The CDR3 runs 12 residues. With 11 bases removed from V and 4 bases from J, the gap between germline ends came to 14 bases.

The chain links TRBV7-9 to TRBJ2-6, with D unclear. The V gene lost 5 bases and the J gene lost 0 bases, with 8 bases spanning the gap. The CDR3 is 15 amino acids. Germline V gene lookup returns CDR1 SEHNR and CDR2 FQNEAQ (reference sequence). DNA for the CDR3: TGTGCCAGCAGCCCTAGGGCCTCTGGGGCCAACGTCCTGACTTTC. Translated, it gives CASSPRASGANVLTF.